This TCR beta chain was obtained from a study of cytomegalovirus exposure and HLA in healthy donors. Study background: Most genotyped donors, about four fifths of 398, had Caucasian-associated genetic ancestry. General study results and limits: As was reported, the classifier diagnosed cytomegalovirus status with high specificity and sensitivity. A cluster of highly shared sequence variants was likely a sequencing artifact.

The PCR made use of 60 Vbeta and 13 Jbeta primers. Sequencing used immunoSEQ multiplex PCR; TCRdb keeps in-frame clones, though not all of them. The table records over 90,000 clones, 55% to 80% of them present only once. Every donor was a healthy person donating bone marrow. This clone turned up a few times. As yet, its antigen is unknown. Distinct nucleotide sequences in the sample also encode this CDR3. Germline V lookup: CDR1 SGHNT, CDR2 YENEEA. The CDR3 covers 17 residues. V was pared by 1 base and J by 6 bases, with 8 bases of the junction left unmatched. This rearrangement joins TRBV11-3 to TRBJ2-3, with 12 bases lining up with TRBD2. Sequencing was carried out using PBMCs. The TCR was taken from a human donor in good health. The DNA of the CDR3 is TGTGCCAGCAGCTTAGGGCCTCTAGCGGGAGGGTTTGATACGCAGTATTTT. Translation: CASSLGPLAGGFDTQYF.